This T cell receptor (beta chain) stems from a study of OX40 agonist ivuxolimab in advanced cancers. Overall study: Having had anti-PD-1, anti-PD-L1 or anti-CTLA-4 therapy before was allowed, and about 40% had some.

Method: immunoSEQ multiplex PCR; TCRdb's copy keeps in-frame clones and lacks some. The table records roughly 90,000 clones, 70% to 90% of them present only once. Points from the study as a whole: Specificity for antigen went undetermined in the expanded peripheral T cells.

The V and J ends lost 5 bases and 0 bases respectively, with 11 bases between them. Germline CDR1 reads SGHVS; CDR2 reads FNYEAQ. This CDR3 contains 15 residues. Remarks on this clone: The antigen is undetermined.

Baseline, cycle 4 day 1, and cycle 7 day 1 were the blood sampling points. The receptor was derived from an adult with an advanced solid tumor such as melanoma, head and neck, liver or kidney cancer. Specimen: CD4+ or CD8+ T cells sorted from blood, collected in a trial of the OX40 agonist ivuxolimab. The chain carries TRBV7-6 and TRBJ2-4, with no clear D. CDR3 bases: TGTGCCAGCAGCCTCCAAAGAGGAGCCAAAAACATTCAGTACTTC. Translating gives CASSLQRGAKNIQYF.